This TCR beta chain was retrieved from a study of T cell responses to AZD1222 COVID-19 vaccine. The length of the CDR3 is 14 residues. V lost 6 bases and J lost 0, with 6 bases in between. Germline V gives CDR1 MDHEN, CDR2 SYDVKM. Produced via immunoSEQ multiplex PCR; TCRdb's table is partial and in-frame only. The sample contains roughly 130,000 clones, 85% to 90% of which appear only once. The chain employs TRBV28 and TRBJ1-6; D gene uncertain. The clonotype was recovered from an adult in good health. The sample consisted of peripheral blood, taken on day 0 of AZD1222 vaccination. The CDR3 is CASRTSSYNSPLHF. DNA of the CDR3: TGTGCCAGCAGAACGAGCTCCTATAATTCACCCCTCCACTTT. The full variable domain, completed using reference TRBV28 and TRBJ1-6, is DVKVTQSSRYLVKRTGEKVFLECVQDMDHENMFWYRQDPGLGLRLIYFSYDVKMKEKGDIPEGYSVSREKKERFSLILESASTNQTSMYLCASRTSSYNSPLHFGNGTRLTVT.